This T cell receptor (beta chain) was documented in a study of CD8 T cells in Susac syndrome. As judged by recently defined diagnostic criteria, patients with Susac syndrome had definite or probable disease. Negative isolation yielded CD8+ and CD4+ T cells; FACS enriched TEMRA cells. Only one count was recorded for this clonotype. As yet, its antigen is unknown. It was with random hexamers that roughly 0.5 to 1 ug RNA was reverse transcribed. Amplification of TCR beta CDR3 by immunoSEQ multiplex PCR spanned 54 Vbeta and 13 Jbeta. MiXCR, applied by TCRdb to the immunoSEQ multiplex PCR reads, yields one record per CDR3 protein. Of roughly 150,000 distinct CDR3 sequences listed, approximately 95% were seen once; the top ten hold over 0.15%. Study results and limitations: Susac syndrome CD8+ repertoires were clonally expanded, most strongly in CD8+ TEMRA cells.

V shed 5 bases, J shed 2 bases, and the junction held 5 bases outside the gene matches. CDR1 SGHAT and CDR2 FQNNGV come from the germline V gene. CDR3 size: 15 residues. V usage is TRBV11-2 and J usage is TRBJ1-5; TRBD1 matches at 8 bases. The TCR sequence derives from a human donor with Susac syndrome. Sequencing input: CD8+ T cells from PBMCs. The chain's CDR3 is CASSRQGRGNQPQHF. CDR3 DNA: TGTGCCAGCAGCCGACAGGGGCGCGGCAATCAGCCCCAGCATTTT.